This T cell receptor (beta chain) was obtained from a study of cytomegalovirus exposure and HLA in healthy donors. Amplification used 60 Vbeta primers and 13 Jbeta primers. Sequencing was performed with immunoSEQ multiplex PCR; in TCRdb, only in-frame clones are kept and a portion is missing. The sample comprises about 150,000 clones, around nine tenths of which are singletons, and 4% to 6.5% rests with the top ten. This clone turned up a few times. Sequenced material: PBMCs. The receptor comes from a woman in her 30s in good health and CMV-seronegative.

The CDR3 DNA reads as TGTGCCAGCAGCTTCCCAACTAGAACTAACGAGCAGTACTTC. This codes for CASSFPTRTNEQYF. The chain couples TRBV7-2 to TRBJ2-7; perhaps TRBD2 as D (5 bases). The CDR3 consists of 14 residues. V lost 3 bases and J lost 5, with 14 bases in between. The germline V gene encodes CDR1 SGHTA and CDR2 FQGNSA.